The 19 T cell receptor beta chains below come from one sample, sequenced in a study of technical replicates of blood from a handful of donors. Here immunoSEQ multiplex PCR was the method, and the copy in TCRdb shows in-frame clones only, minus some. This repertoire shows approximately 73,000 clones, nearly 95% found once; its top ten account for about 0.4%. The sample was T cells isolated from PBMCs. The receptors derive from a human donor in good health.

The chain couples TRBV5-5 to TRBJ1-5; D may be TRBD1 (6 bases). Germline CDR1 reads SGHKS; CDR2 reads YYEKEE (reference sequence). Deletions cut 4 bases from V and 0 bases from J, with 14 bases between. The CDR3 is made up of 16 amino acids. The CDR3 sequence is CASSASGAYSNQPQHF. The CDR3 DNA follows: TGTGCCAGCAGCGCCTCAGGGGCCTATAGCAATCAGCCCCAGCATTTT. The full variable domain, completed using reference TRBV5-5 and TRBJ1-5, is DAGVTQSPTHLIKTRGQQVTLRCSPISGHKSVSWYQQVLGQGPQFIFQYYEKEERGRGNFPDRFSARQFPNYSSELNVNALLLGDSALYLCASSASGAYSNQPQHFGDGTRLSIL.

This chain uses TRBV27 with TRBJ2-7; 7 bases line up with TRBD2. Germline CDR1 and CDR2: MNHEY and SMNVEV (reference sequence). The J segment lost 2 bases and the V segment lost 2 bases, leaving 9 bases of the junction unmatched. CDR3 length: 16 residues. The DNA for the CDR3 is TGTGCCAGCAGTTTAGAGGCGGGAGCTTCTCCCTACGAGCAGTACTTC. Its protein is CASSLEAGASPYEQYF.

This chain connects TRBV7-9 to TRBJ2-7; D gene unclear. There are 13 residues in the CDR3. V lost 4 bases and J 4 bases, leaving 11 bases between the germline ends. The germline gives CDR1 SEHNR, CDR2 FQNEAQ (reference sequence). CDR3: CASSSTTGYEQYF. The CDR3 region has the DNA TGTGCCAGCAGCTCAACGACGGGTTACGAGCAGTACTTC.

The chain joins TRBV2 to TRBJ1-5, with D perhaps TRBD1 (5 bases). Trimming pared 8 bases from V and 7 bases from J, leaving 15 bases between. CDR1 is SNHLY, CDR2 FYNNEI, per germline. The CDR3 loop spans 13 amino acids. DNA for the CDR3: TGTGCCAGCTCCGAGGAGGGGTGGCAGCCCCAGCATTTT. Its protein product is CASSEEGWQPQHF.

The V gene is TRBV11-2, the J gene TRBJ2-3; D is perhaps TRBD1 (5 bases). The CDR3 has 14 amino acids. Per the germline V gene, CDR1 is SGHAT and CDR2 is FQNNGV. Trimming removed 4 bases from V and 6 bases from J, with 14 bases in between. The chain's CDR3 is CASSSILGADTQYF. The CDR3 DNA sequence: TGTGCCAGCAGCTCGATTCTAGGGGCGGATACGCAGTATTTT.

The V call is TRBV30, the J call TRBJ2-1; 11 bases agree with TRBD2. Trimming at V came to 1 base and at J to 9 bases, leaving 5 bases not matched to a gene. Germline V gene sequence: CDR1 GTSNPN, CDR2 SVGIG (reference sequence). The CDR3 contains 14 residues. CDR3 loop: CAWSEGLAVSEQFF. The CDR3 coding sequence is TGTGCCTGGAGTGAGGGACTAGCGGTCAGTGAGCAGTTCTTC.

This chain connects TRBV9 to TRBJ2-3; 8 bases are a match to TRBD2. Germline CDR1 reads SGDLS; CDR2 reads YYNGEE. The CDR3 has 16 amino acids. V shed 0 bases, J shed 0 bases, and the junction held 3 bases outside the gene matches. CDR3 nucleotide sequence: TGTGCCAGCAGCGTAGTAGCGGGGACTAGCACAGATACGCAGTATTTT. Protein sequence: CASSVVAGTSTDTQYF.

V is TRBV19 and J is TRBJ2-5; 8 positions agree with TRBD1. V gave up 6 bases and J gave up 3 bases; unmatched junction bases: 3. This CDR3 region has 13 residues. Germline assignment: CDR1 LNHDA and CDR2 SQIVND (reference sequence). The DNA for the CDR3 is TGTGCCAGTAGAAACAGGGGGGAAGAGACCCAGTACTTC. Protein product: CASRNRGEETQYF.

The V and J genes are TRBV29-1 and TRBJ2-7, with a tentative D call TRBD2 (6 bases). Germline V gene data show CDR1 as SQVTM and CDR2 as ANQGSEA. Trimming shortened V by 4 bases and J by 7 bases, and 11 bases separated the two germline ends. This CDR3 contains 11 residues. CDR3 amino acids: CSVAWGEEQYF. DNA of the CDR3: TGCAGCGTTGCCTGGGGGGAAGAGCAGTACTTC.

This sequence joins TRBV28 and TRBJ1-1; unclear D gene. The germline gives CDR1 MDHEN, CDR2 SYDVKM. The V gene lost 3 bases and the J gene lost 5 bases, with 7 bases spanning the gap. The CDR3 is made up of 12 amino acids. CDR3 in DNA: TGTGCCAGCAGTTTCGGTCGGACTGAAGCTTTCTTT. Translating it yields CASSFGRTEAFF.

This clone was observed once. This chain uses TRBV19 with TRBJ1-1, with D tentatively TRBD1 (6 bases). CDR1 and CDR2 from the germline V gene are LNHDA and SQIVND (reference sequence). V lost 9 bases, J lost 1 base, and 12 bases lay in between. There are 13 residues in the CDR3. This chain's CDR3 is CASRLTGNTEAFF. The CDR3 coding sequence is TGTGCCAGCAGATTGACAGGGAACACTGAAGCTTTCTTT.

The chain links TRBV29-1 to TRBJ1-5; D gene uncertain. The CDR3 has 14 amino acids. V lost 1 base and J lost 0, with 7 bases in between. Per germline, CDR1 SQVTM and CDR2 ANQGSEA. The CDR3 nucleotides are TGCAGCGTTGAAGGAATAGATAGCAATCAGCCCCAGCATTTT. Translating it yields CSVEGIDSNQPQHF. The whole variable domain, remainder taken from reference TRBV29-1 and TRBJ1-5, is SAVISQKPSRDICQRGTSLTIQCQVDSQVTMMFWYRQQPGQSLTLIATANQGSEATYESGFVIDKFPISRPNLTFSTLTVSNMSPEDSSIYLCSVEGIDSNQPQHFGDGTRLSIL.

This clone was counted once. The DNA of the CDR3 is TGTGCCAGCAGTCCTAACGGGGTCTACACTGAAGCTTTCTTT. Translating it yields CASSPNGVYTEAFF. This chain links TRBV28 with TRBJ1-1; D call uncertain. Germline CDR1 is MDHEN and CDR2 is SYDVKM. The length of the CDR3 is 14 residues. Trimming shortened V by 5 bases and J by 3 bases, and 13 bases separated the two germline ends. Full variable domain (outside the CDR3, taken from reference TRBV28 and TRBJ1-1): DVKVTQSSRYLVKRTGEKVFLECVQDMDHENMFWYRQDPGLGLRLIYFSYDVKMKEKGDIPEGYSVSREKKERFSLILESASTNQTSMYLCASSPNGVYTEAFFGQGTRLTVV.

V usage is TRBV6-5 and J usage is TRBJ1-2; D may be TRBD1 (5 bases). V was pared by 11 bases and J by 8 bases, with 15 bases between. The CDR3 has 11 amino acids. Germline lookup yields CDR1 MNHEY and CDR2 SVGAGI. CDR3 sequence reads: CAPEEGQGYTF. In DNA, the CDR3 is TGTGCCCCCGAGGAGGGGCAAGGCTACACCTTC.

The chain carries TRBV6-1 and TRBJ2-1, with 11 bases identical to TRBD2. This CDR3 region has 14 residues. V lost 4 bases and J lost 8; bases outside the gene matches: 4. Germline V CDR1 and CDR2: MNHNS, SASEGT. Here the CDR3 DNA reads TGTGCCAGCAGTGGACTAGCGGGGAGGCATGAGCAGTTCTTC. Translated: CASSGLAGRHEQFF.

The chain couples TRBV5-6 to TRBJ2-2; TRBD2 matches 8 bases. The germline CDR1 and CDR2 sequences are SGHDT and YYEEEE. The CDR3 is 14 residues long. Trimming at V came to 4 bases and at J to 6 bases, leaving 5 bases not matched to a gene. CDR3 sequence: CASSHSGGPGELFF. In DNA, the CDR3 is TGTGCCAGCAGCCATTCGGGAGGGCCCGGGGAGCTGTTTTTT.

V is TRBV6-5 and J is TRBJ1-1, with 8 bases that match TRBD1. Germline V gene sequence: CDR1 MNHEY, CDR2 SVGAGI. CDR3 length: 14 amino acids. J gave up 11 bases and V 7 bases, and 15 bases lay outside the gene matches. The CDR3: CASISGPGGLTAFF. CDR3 bases: TGTGCCAGCATTTCGGGACCAGGGGGCCTGACGGCTTTCTTT.

This clone was found once. The rearrangement uses TRBV27 and TRBJ2-6; D may be TRBD1 (7 bases). The CDR3 extends over 17 amino acids. The germline gives CDR1 MNHEY, CDR2 SMNVEV (reference sequence). V lost 8 bases and J 1 base, leaving 18 bases between the germline ends. The DNA for the CDR3 is TGTGCCAGCCGGAGGGCAGGGGGTGGATCTGGGGCCAACGTCCTGACTTTC. This encodes CASRRAGGGSGANVLTF. Supplemented by reference TRBV27 and TRBJ2-6, the full variable domain reads EAQVTQNPRYLITVTGKKLTVTCSQNMNHEYMSWYRQDPGLGLRQIYYSMNVEVTDKGDVPEGYKVSRKEKRNFPLILESPSPNQTSLYFCASRRAGGGSGANVLTFGAGSRLTVL.

In this sample, this clone turned up once. The chain couples TRBV11-2 to TRBJ2-5, with TRBD2 matching 10 bases. The CDR3 is made up of 14 amino acids. Germline CDR1 reads SGHAT; CDR2 reads FQNNGV. V was pared by 4 bases and J by 9 bases, with 8 bases of the junction left unmatched. CDR3 DNA sequence: TGTGCCAGCAGCTCGGGACTAGCGCGTGAGTCCCAGTACTTC. Amino acid sequence: CASSSGLARESQYF.